This T cell receptor beta chain is drawn from a study of blood T cell repertoires in COVID-19. About the study: Italy, Spain and the United States were the sources of the convalescent and acute COVID-19 samples. Nucleic acid was either cDNA or gDNA, and it came from T cells, B-cell-depleted T cells, or PBMCs.

V was cut by 4 bases and J by 0 bases, with 9 bases left in between. The germline V gene encodes CDR1 PRHDT and CDR2 FYEKMQ (reference sequence). This CDR3 has 14 amino acids. Original data processing: How many nucleated cells were present was estimated from reference gene primer amplification. The repertoire was sequenced with immunoSEQ multiplex PCR; TCRdb's copy has only in-frame clones and lacks some. V and J calls plus clone size are reproduced from that table; the DNA served to infer D and trimming. The profile shows 60,000 to 80,000 clones, over 75% of them singletons. The sample consisted of peripheral blood. This receptor was identified in a man aged 45-65 years with acute or convalescent COVID-19. This chain uses TRBV13 with TRBJ1-2, with D perhaps matching TRBD1 (5 bases). The CDR3 sequence is CASSSRQTNYGYTF. CDR3 sequence (DNA): TGTGCCAGCAGCTCACGACAGACTAACTATGGCTACACCTTC.